The rows below give T cell receptor beta chains drawn from one sample of a study of cytomegalovirus exposure and HLA in healthy donors. Libraries were prepared by immunoSEQ multiplex PCR; TCRdb keeps only in-frame clonotypes and omits some of them. The table lists approximately 260,000 clones, just over 85% of them singletons, with about 1% in the top ten. Sequencing was carried out using PBMCs. Receptors originate from a woman younger than 35 in good health and CMV-seronegative. Each CDR3 is given with its conserved first and last residue. The D gene is left open where the match is weak. The size entry is marked missing in some rows and otherwise reads once, few, many or a size class.

size	D	V	J	CDR3	DNA
once	TRBD2	TRBV5-1	TRBJ2-5	CASSLRNPGGETQYF	TGCGCCAGCAGCTTGAGGAACCCCGGGGGGGAGACCCAGTACTTC
.	.	TRBV27	TRBJ2-1	CASSSYRAYNEQFF	TGTGCCAGCAGTTCCTACCGAGCCTACAATGAGCAGTTCTTC
few	.	TRBV27	TRBJ2-1	CASSWRGIDEQFF	TGTGCCAGCAGTTGGCGGGGAATCGATGAGCAGTTCTTC
.	TRBD2	TRBV6-5	TRBJ2-7	CASKRGRNNEQYF	TGTGCCAGCAAGCGCGGGAGGAACAACGAGCAGTACTTC
.	.	TRBV5-1	TRBJ2-7	CASSPTGEVQYF	TGCGCCAGCAGTCCTACGGGGGAGGTGCAGTACTTC
.	.	TRBV13	TRBJ1-1	CASSSPPGFTSGTEAFF	TGTGCCAGCAGCTCCCCGCCGGGATTCACTTCGGGCACTGAAGCTTTCTTT
.	TRBD1	TRBV4-2	TRBJ2-6	CASSQRTGVFSGANVLTF	TGTGCCAGCAGCCAAAGGACAGGGGTTTTCTCTGGGGCCAACGTCCTGACTTTC
.	TRBD1	TRBV5-1	TRBJ2-7	CASSARFTGGVYEQYF	TGCGCCAGCAGCGCCCGATTTACAGGGGGCGTCTACGAGCAGTACTTC
.	.	TRBV27	TRBJ2-7	CASSLADSYEQYF	TGTGCCAGCAGTTTGGCGGACTCCTACGAGCAGTACTTC
.	TRBD1	TRBV29-1	TRBJ2-7	CSAWVTGGVYEQYF	TGCAGCGCCTGGGTTACAGGGGGTGTCTACGAGCAGTACTTC
.	TRBD1	TRBV28	TRBJ2-3	CASGNIGQGQGLTDTQYF	TGTGCCAGTGGCAATATCGGTCAAGGACAGGGATTGACAGATACGCAGTATTTT
.	.	TRBV6-5	TRBJ1-1	CASSYSAAGLRTEAFF	TGTGCCAGCAGTTACTCCGCGGCAGGGCTGCGCACTGAAGCTTTCTTT
.	.	TRBV21-1	TRBJ1-2	CASSRSTSGTGLNYGYTF	TGTGCCAGCAGCCGTTCCACTTCAGGGACAGGGCTAAACTATGGCTACACCTTC
.	.	TRBV9	TRBJ2-2	CASSGGAGRNTGELFF	TGTGCCAGCAGCGGAGGGGCGGGGAGGAACACCGGGGAGCTGTTTTTT
.	.	TRBV7-9	TRBJ2-5	CASSLATVVQETQYF	TGTGCCAGCAGCTTAGCGACAGTGGTCCAAGAGACCCAGTACTTC
.	.	TRBV2	TRBJ2-5	CASTLAQETQYF	TGTGCCAGCACCCTAGCCCAAGAGACCCAGTACTTC
.	.	TRBV5-1	TRBJ2-5	CASSARDSQETQYF	TGCGCCAGCAGCGCTCGGGACTCTCAAGAGACCCAGTACTTC
.	TRBD2	TRBV5-1	TRBJ2-3	CASSPRIGLAGVVDTQYF	TGCGCCAGCAGCCCCAGGATCGGACTAGCGGGAGTCGTAGATACGCAGTATTTT
.	.	TRBV6-5	TRBJ2-7	CASSYTLTGYPYEQYF	TGTGCCAGCAGTTACACCCTAACAGGGTATCCCTACGAGCAGTACTTC
.	TRBD2	TRBV19	TRBJ2-7	CATGLAGGPHEQYF	TGTGCCACCGGCCTAGCGGGAGGGCCCCACGAGCAGTACTTC
.	.	TRBV9	TRBJ2-6	CASSADRSSGANVLTF	TGTGCCAGCAGCGCGGACAGAAGCTCTGGGGCCAACGTCCTGACTTTC
.	.	TRBV27	TRBJ2-7	CASSLWAGTAYEQYF	TGTGCCAGCAGTTTATGGGCAGGTACTGCCTACGAGCAGTACTTC
.	.	TRBV5-4	TRBJ2-4	CASSSRQGSNIQYF	TGTGCCAGCAGCTCCCGCCAGGGATCAAACATTCAGTACTTC
few	.	TRBV6-1	TRBJ1-4	CAITSGDFGFF	TGTGCCATCACGTCCGGAGACTTCGGGTTTTTT
.	TRBD1	TRBV19	TRBJ2-5	CASSMTGGTETQYF	TGTGCCAGTAGTATGACAGGGGGTACGGAGACCCAGTACTTC
few	.	TRBV29-1	TRBJ2-7	CSVEDVRDEQYF	TGCAGCGTTGAAGATGTCAGGGACGAGCAGTACTTC
.	TRBD1	TRBV28	TRBJ1-4	CASSSGQNAEKLFF	TGTGCCAGCAGTTCGGGACAGAACGCGGAAAAACTGTTTTTT
.	TRBD1	TRBV18	TRBJ2-7	CASSPRTGSYEQYF	TGTGCCAGCTCACCACGGACAGGGAGCTACGAGCAGTACTTC
few	.	TRBV5-1	TRBJ1-1	CASSLPGGTEAFF	TGCGCCAGCAGCTTGCCGGGTGGAACTGAAGCTTTCTTT
.	.	TRBV6-1	TRBJ1-5	CASSERAGWGSNQPQHF	TGTGCCAGCAGTGAACGAGCGGGCTGGGGAAGCAATCAGCCCCAGCATTTT
.	.	TRBV7-2	TRBJ1-2	CASSVAQGYGYTF	TGTGCCAGCAGCGTCGCACAGGGTTATGGCTACACCTTC
once	TRBD2	TRBV6-5	TRBJ2-7	CASSYSTAGAPYEQYF	TGTGCCAGCAGTTACTCGACAGCGGGGGCCCCCTACGAGCAGTACTTC
few	TRBD1	TRBV6-5	TRBJ1-4	CASGTETEKLFF	TGTGCCTCCGGGACAGAGACTGAAAAACTGTTTTTT
.	.	TRBV4-1	TRBJ2-3	CASSQSFGTDTQYF	TGCGCCAGCAGCCAATCTTTCGGCACAGATACGCAGTATTTT
.	TRBD1	TRBV19	TRBJ2-7	CASSITTGTSYEQYF	TGTGCCAGTAGTATTACGACAGGGACGTCCTACGAGCAGTACTTC
.	TRBD2	TRBV5-1	TRBJ2-1	CASRSIGSRLAGAYNEQFF	TGCGCCAGCAGAAGTATAGGGTCCCGACTAGCGGGAGCCTACAATGAGCAGTTCTTC
.	TRBD1	TRBV28	TRBJ1-5	CASSLTGTGYQPQHF	TGTGCCAGCAGTTTAACCGGGACAGGGTATCAGCCCCAGCATTTT
.	.	TRBV19	TRBJ1-5	CASSIASGWQPQHF	TGTGCCAGTAGTATAGCTTCGGGATGGCAGCCCCAGCATTTT
.	TRBD1	TRBV30	TRBJ2-3	CASDDRGSTDTQYF	TGTGCCAGTGACGACAGGGGTAGCACAGATACGCAGTATTTT
.	.	TRBV4-3	TRBJ2-7	CASSQDRGLSYEQYF	TGCGCCAGCAGCCAAGATAGAGGGTTGAGTTACGAGCAGTACTTC
.	.	TRBV7-8	TRBJ1-5	CASSLASWDTNQPQHF	TGTGCCAGCAGCTTAGCCTCTTGGGACACCAATCAGCCCCAGCATTTT
once	.	TRBV6-5	TRBJ2-7	CASSYSKTGEQYF	TGTGCCAGCAGTTACTCAAAGACGGGCGAGCAGTACTTC
.	.	TRBV7-3	TRBJ1-1	CASSFSGVNTEAFF	TGTGCCAGCAGCTTCTCGGGGGTGAACACTGAAGCTTTCTTT
.	.	TRBV28	TRBJ1-6	CASSWRGASPLHF	TGTGCCAGCAGTTGGCGGGGGGCCTCACCCCTCCACTTT
.	TRBD2	TRBV11-2	TRBJ2-7	CASSYGSGGFYEQYF	TGTGCCAGCAGCTATGGCAGCGGGGGATTCTACGAGCAGTACTTC
.	.	TRBV30	TRBJ1-5	CAWSGTSNQPQHF	TGTGCCTGGAGCGGGACATCCAATCAGCCCCAGCATTTT
.	TRBD2	TRBV18	TRBJ2-7	CASSPGASGGFEQYF	TGTGCCAGCTCACCCGGGGCGTCCGGGGGGTTCGAGCAGTACTTC
.	.	TRBV7-2	TRBJ2-7	CASSSAFGSSYEQYF	TGTGCCAGCAGCTCCGCCTTCGGGAGCTCCTACGAGCAGTACTTC
.	.	TRBV7-2	TRBJ1-1	CASRASGFTEAFF	TGTGCCAGCAGAGCCTCAGGGTTCACTGAAGCTTTCTTT
.	TRBD1	TRBV6-6	TRBJ2-7	CASSRPGQGYEQYF	TGTGCCAGCAGCCGACCGGGACAGGGCTACGAGCAGTACTTC
.	TRBD2	TRBV5-4	TRBJ2-7	CASSYGLAAGEEQYF	TGTGCCAGCAGTTACGGACTAGCCGCCGGGGAAGAGCAGTACTTC
.	TRBD1	TRBV4-3	TRBJ1-1	CASSQGDRDTEAFF	TGCGCCAGCAGCCAGGGGGACAGGGACACTGAAGCTTTCTTT
.	TRBD1	TRBV6-1	TRBJ2-7	CASSQVGTGGYEQYF	TGTGCCAGCAGCCAAGTGGGAACAGGGGGCTACGAGCAGTACTTC
.	TRBD1	TRBV10-3	TRBJ2-7	CATQRDSDSYEQYF	TGTGCCACCCAACGGGACAGTGACTCCTACGAGCAGTACTTC
once	.	TRBV7-8	TRBJ1-1	CASSLDRVNTEAFF	TGTGCCAGCAGCTTAGACAGGGTGAACACTGAAGCTTTCTTT
.	TRBD2	TRBV7-8	TRBJ2-7	CASSTTSGTTYEQYF	TGTGCCAGCAGCACAACTAGCGGGACAACTTACGAGCAGTACTTC
.	TRBD1	TRBV27	TRBJ2-7	CASRVGTGGSEQYF	TGTGCCAGCAGGGTCGGGACAGGGGGCTCCGAGCAGTACTTC
.	TRBD1	TRBV6-1	TRBJ1-2	CASNLGGQDGGYTF	TGTGCCAGCAATTTAGGTGGACAGGACGGTGGCTACACCTTC
.	.	TRBV9	TRBJ2-1	CASSPRGSEEQFF	TGTGCCAGCAGCCCTCGAGGGTCGGAGGAGCAGTTCTTC
.	TRBD2	TRBV29-1	TRBJ2-1	CSVAGGPTYNEQFF	TGCAGTGTAGCGGGGGGCCCTACCTACAATGAGCAGTTCTTC